Shown below are 7 T cell receptor beta chains from a single sample sequenced in a study of cytomegalovirus exposure and HLA in healthy donors. 13 Jbeta primers and 60 Vbeta primers were used for the PCR. TCRdb's table, derived via immunoSEQ multiplex PCR, lists solely in-frame clones and lacks some. Among roughly 130,000 clones listed, just under 80% were seen once. The sequenced sample was PBMCs. The receptor source for this set is a young man in good health and CMV-seronegative.

The chain links TRBV5-6 to TRBJ1-6; 8 nucleotides align to TRBD1. The CDR3 is made up of 15 amino acids. In germline, CDR1 is SGHDT, CDR2 YYEEEE. V gave up 3 bases and J gave up 10 bases; unmatched junction bases: 9. In DNA form, the CDR3 reads TGTGCCAGCAGCTCCGGACAGGGCAGATCCTCACCCCTCCACTTT. It encodes CASSSGQGRSSPLHF.

The chain recombines TRBV28 with TRBJ2-6; 9 bases map to TRBD1. The germline V gene encodes CDR1 MDHEN and CDR2 SYDVKM. The CDR3 loop spans 19 amino acids. The V and J ends lost 7 bases and 0 bases, in that order; junction bases with no gene match: 13. The CDR3 DNA reads as TGTGCCAGCACCCCCACCCCCGGGACAGGGACCTCTGGGGCCAACGTCCTGACTTTC. Protein product: CASTPTPGTGTSGANVLTF.

This sequence joins TRBV27 and TRBJ2-5; D uncertain. Germline values: CDR1 MNHEY, CDR2 SMNVEV (reference sequence). The length of the CDR3 is 14 residues. Trimming removed 0 bases at V and 5 bases at J, with 10 bases between. The CDR3 loop is CASSLSPASETQYF. CDR3 sequence (DNA): TGTGCCAGCAGTTTATCGCCAGCGTCGGAGACCCAGTACTTC.

The CDR3 protein is CASSYDKIYEQYF. The CDR3 DNA is TGTGCCAGCAGTTACGACAAGATCTACGAGCAGTACTTC. The rearrangement links TRBV6-6 to TRBJ2-7, with D hard to call. There are 13 residues in the CDR3. The V gene lost 2 bases and the J gene lost 3 bases, with 8 bases spanning the gap. Germline CDR1 reads MNHNY; CDR2 reads SVGAGI (reference sequence).

This chain uses TRBV19 with TRBJ1-4, with 7 bases aligning to TRBD1. Trimming took 7 bases from V and 8 from J; bases not matched to a gene: 19. Germline assignment: CDR1 LNHDA and CDR2 SQIVND (reference sequence). The CDR3 sequence is 17 residues long. The CDR3 region has the DNA TGTGCCAGTATGAGGGGAGGACAGGATGGTGGATCGGAAAAACTGTTTTTT. Translation: CASMRGGQDGGSEKLFF.

V and J are TRBV2 and TRBJ2-7, with D possibly TRBD1 on 6 matching bases. Trimming pared 4 bases from V and 1 base from J, leaving 11 bases between. The CDR3 spans 14 residues. Germline V gene data show CDR1 as SNHLY and CDR2 as FYNNEI. The CDR3 protein is CASSVDRVSYEQYF. CDR3 coding DNA: TGTGCCAGCAGTGTGGACAGAGTTTCCTACGAGCAGTACTTC.

This clone showed up just a few times. The genes are TRBV4-1 and TRBJ1-2, with D uncertain. Trimming left V 0 bases short and J 4 bases short, with 9 bases between. Looked up from germline, CDR1 is MGHRA and CDR2 is YSYEKL. The CDR3 runs 14 residues. The CDR3 region is CASSQEAGFYGYTF. Here the CDR3 DNA reads TGCGCCAGCAGCCAAGAGGCGGGGTTCTATGGCTACACCTTC.